Listed below are T cell receptor beta chains from one sample, sequenced in a study of identifying expanded T cells in peripheral blood. Method: immunoSEQ multiplex PCR; TCRdb's copy keeps in-frame clones and lacks some. The sample has 90,000 to 120,000 clones, approximately 90% seen once; the top ten hold roughly 15%. Sequencing was performed on blood. The source is a person between 18 and 70 years old in good health. CDR3s include the opening cysteine and the closing phenylalanine or tryptophan. The D gene is left open where the match is weak. Expanded clones are given a class, and other clones once, few, many or no size at all.

d_gene | abundance | j_gene | v_gene | CDR3nt | CDR3aa
- | - | TRBJ2-1 | TRBV11-2 | TGTGCCAGCAGCCCGGTAAACAATGAGCAGTTCTTC | CASSPVNNEQFF
- | - | TRBJ2-6 | TRBV18 | TGTGCCAGCTCACCAGTCGGCAGACACTTGGTTGGGGCCAACGTCCTGACTTTC | CASSPVGRHLVGANVLTF
- | - | TRBJ1-1 | TRBV5-6 | TGTGCCAGCAGCTACGGGACAAAGGCGGCTGAAGCTTTCTTT | CASSYGTKAAEAFF
TRBD1 | - | TRBJ2-5 | TRBV18 | TGTGCCAGCTCACCCGGGTCGGACAGGGGGACCCAGTACTTC | CASSPGSDRGTQYF
- | - | TRBJ2-3 | TRBV19 | TGTGCCAGTAGTATAGGGGGAACAGGTTATAGCACAGATACGCAGTATTTT | CASSIGGTGYSTDTQYF
- | - | TRBJ1-2 | TRBV2 | TGTGCCAGTAGCCTAGGAGGGGGCTATGGCTACACCTTC | CASSLGGGYGYTF
- | once | TRBJ2-2 | TRBV21-1 | TGTGCCAGCAGCAAACTTAACACCGGGGAAGACGGGCGGGACCCCGACACCGGGGAGCTGTTTTTT | CASSKLNTGEDGRDPDTGELFF
- | once | TRBJ1-1 | TRBV6-6 | TGTGCCAGCATCCCAGAGTCAAACACTGAAGCTTTCTTT | CASIPESNTEAFF
- | - | TRBJ2-5 | TRBV10-3 | TGTGCCACCCAAGGGGGGGCTGGGGAGACCCAGTACTTC | CATQGGAGETQYF
- | - | TRBJ1-1 | TRBV7-2 | TGTGCCAGCAGCTTAGTTGGGAACACTGAAGCTTTCTTT | CASSLVGNTEAFF
TRBD1 | - | TRBJ2-7 | TRBV18 | TGTGCCAGCTCACCAGGACAGGGATCGCCCGCCGAGCAGTACTTC | CASSPGQGSPAEQYF
- | - | TRBJ2-5 | TRBV7-2 | TGTGCCAGCAGCTTACAATCCGGGGGCGCGTCGGAGACCCAGTACTTC | CASSLQSGGASETQYF
- | - | TRBJ2-7 | TRBV28 | TGTGCCAGCATTAGACCAGAGCCCTACGAGCAGTACTTC | CASIRPEPYEQYF
TRBD1 | - | TRBJ2-7 | TRBV6-1 | TGTGCCAGTCAACCCGGGACAGGGTCCCACGAGCAGTACTTC | CASQPGTGSHEQYF
- | - | TRBJ1-6 | TRBV25-1 | TGTGCCAGCAGTGAGGGGCCAGCGTATAATTCACCCCTCCACTTT | CASSEGPAYNSPLHF
- | - | TRBJ1-1 | TRBV6-1 | TGTGCCAGCAGTAAAGTTGGGGGGAACACTGAAGCTTTCTTT | CASSKVGGNTEAFF
TRBD1 | - | TRBJ2-7 | TRBV6-6 | TGTGCCAGCAGTTACTCGAGGACAGGGGAGATAACGCAGTACTTC | CASSYSRTGEITQYF
TRBD2 | - | TRBJ2-1 | TRBV10-1 | TGCGCCAGCAGTGAGCCGACTAGCATCTCCTACAATGAGCAGTTCTTC | CASSEPTSISYNEQFF
- | - | TRBJ1-2 | TRBV2 | TGTGCCGTCGCGGGCACCTTTAGACCATTGGATGGCTACACCTTC | CAVAGTFRPLDGYTF
TRBD2 | - | TRBJ2-2 | TRBV7-2 | TGTGCCAGCAGACTAGCGTCGAACACCGGGGAGCTGTTTTTT | CASRLASNTGELFF
TRBD1 | - | TRBJ1-5 | TRBV5-4 | TGTGCCAGCAGTCCGGACAGGGGGCAGCCCCAGCATTTT | CASSPDRGQPQHF
- | few | TRBJ1-5 | TRBV27 | TGTGCCAGCAGTATTCAGGGTTTTAGCAATCAGCCCCAGCATTTT | CASSIQGFSNQPQHF
- | - | TRBJ2-7 | TRBV30 | TGTGCCTGGAATTGGGGGAGGATGTACGAGCAGTACTTC | CAWNWGRMYEQYF
- | - | TRBJ2-3 | TRBV19 | TGTGCCAGTAGTATGTTGGTAGGGGTTGGGGATACGCAGTATTTT | CASSMLVGVGDTQYF
- | - | TRBJ1-1 | TRBV13 | TGTGCCAGCAGCTTAGGGGTCTCGGGGGCTTCCGGCACTGAAGCTTTCTTT | CASSLGVSGASGTEAFF
- | - | TRBJ2-7 | TRBV19 | TGTGCCAGTAGCCTCAACAGGGCTTACGAGCAGTACTTC | CASSLNRAYEQYF
- | - | TRBJ1-6 | TRBV30 | TGTGCCTGTTCAGGTCTTTACTATAATTCACCCCTCCACTTT | CACSGLYYNSPLHF
- | - | TRBJ1-2 | TRBV6-6 | TGTGCCAGCAGTTACGGCAGGGACTATGGCTACACCTTC | CASSYGRDYGYTF
- | - | TRBJ1-6 | TRBV10-3 | TGTGCCATCAGTGAACAGGGTTCCTTAGATTCACCCCTCCACTTT | CAISEQGSLDSPLHF
- | - | TRBJ2-7 | TRBV7-9 | TGTGCCAGCAGCTTCTACGAGCAGTACTTC | CASSFYEQYF
- | - | TRBJ1-1 | TRBV11-2 | TGTGCCAGCAGCTTAGAAGGGGCCATGAACACTGAAGCTTTCTTT | CASSLEGAMNTEAFF